This T cell receptor (beta chain) was captured by sequencing in a study of blood T cell repertoires in COVID-19. As for the study in general: Samples came from the United States, Italy and Spain, spanning acute and convalescent COVID-19. The cDNA or gDNA used as material had been derived from T cells, B-cell-depleted T cells, or PBMCs.

J lost 5 bases, V lost 5 bases, and 7 bases had no gene match. Per the germline V gene, CDR1 is MDHEN and CDR2 is SYDVKM. The CDR3 is 14 amino acids. Authors' data handling: Amplification with reference gene primers provided the estimates of nucleated cell counts. The method was immunoSEQ multiplex PCR; TCRdb's version includes in-frame clones alone and lacks a portion of them. V, J and clone size reflect that table, while D and trimming were determined from the DNA. The table records over 250,000 clones, roughly 80% of them present only once. The sample taken for sequencing was peripheral blood. The genes are TRBV28 and TRBJ2-5; 8 positions match TRBD2. This clonotype was sampled from a woman in her forties or fifties who had recovered from COVID-19. The DNA of the CDR3 is TGTGCCAGCAGTCTCGGACTAGCCTCCGAGACCCAGTACTTC. This translates into CASSLGLASETQYF. The full variable domain, completed using reference TRBV28 and TRBJ2-5, is DVKVTQSSRYLVKRTGEKVFLECVQDMDHENMFWYRQDPGLGLRLIYFSYDVKMKEKGDIPEGYSVSREKKERFSLILESASTNQTSMYLCASSLGLASETQYFGPGTRLLVL.